This TCR beta chain was sequenced in a study of cytomegalovirus exposure and HLA in healthy donors. This clone was counted once. Its antigen is not identified. The PCR used 60 Vbeta and 13 Jbeta primers. As processed by the authors: In a later analysis, 75 million to 85 million unique TCR beta chains included roughly 11 million shared by two or more donors. Only in-frame clones appear in the TCRdb table, and some are missing; sequencing was by immunoSEQ multiplex PCR. V, J and clone size reflect that table, while D and trimming were determined from the DNA. The repertoire holds around 100,000 clones, with about 70% as singletons. Overall study findings and caveats: Sequences of the TCR beta chain were said to predict the HLA-A and HLA-B alleles of most subjects accurately. TCR beta chain V- and J-gene trimming was linked, in a later analysis, to a missense variant in DCLRE1C. Prior analysis indicated that the majority of TCR beta V segments exhibited productivity approximately 90% or approximately 30% of the time.

This clonotype was sampled from a man in his forties or fifties in good health and CMV-seropositive. Sample: PBMCs.

CDR3 loop: CASSLWQNTDTQYF. The DNA for the CDR3 is TGCGCCAGCAGCTTGTGGCAGAACACAGATACGCAGTATTTT. The rearrangement joins TRBV5-1 to TRBJ2-3, with D unresolved. Germline V gene sequence: CDR1 SGHRS, CDR2 YFSETQ. V was clipped by 1 base and J by 2 bases, with 8 bases between them. This CDR3 contains 14 residues.